Following are 15 T cell receptor beta chains from one sample sequenced in a study of cytotoxic CD8 clonotypes in ibrutinib-treated CLL. Some clones are missing from TCRdb's copy, which holds only in-frame ones; the method was immunoSEQ multiplex PCR. Of some 61,000 clones listed, about two thirds were seen once; the top ten hold 5.7%. The sample in question was PBMCs, obtained after 12 months of ibrutinib treatment. The receptors were gathered from a human donor with chronic lymphocytic leukemia.

This chain links TRBV7-9 with TRBJ2-2; D is possibly TRBD2 (6 bases). Trimming left V 1 base short and J 5 bases short, with 14 bases between. Germline V CDR1 and CDR2: SEHNR, FQNEAQ (reference sequence). The CDR3 covers 16 residues. The CDR3 loop is CASSLGPTRSTGELFF. The CDR3, as DNA: TGTGCCAGCAGCTTAGGGCCGACTAGAAGTACCGGGGAGCTGTTTTTT.

The V and J genes are TRBV7-2 and TRBJ1-2; D might be TRBD1 (5 bases). Germline-derived CDR1 and CDR2 are SGHTA and FQGNSA. V lost 4 bases and J lost 4, with 19 bases in between. The CDR3 has 16 residues. In DNA form, the CDR3 reads TGTGCCAGCAGCTCCACTGGGGCAGGTCGACCCTATGGCTACACCTTC. It translates to CASSSTGAGRPYGYTF.

With regard to this clone: In the same sample, other DNA sequences code for this CDR3. The V call is TRBV7-2, the J call TRBJ2-5, with D unclear. This CDR3 region has 12 residues. In germline, CDR1 is SGHTA, CDR2 FQGNSA. Trimming pared 1 base from V and 4 bases from J, leaving 4 bases between. CDR3 loop: CASSLGRETQYF. CDR3 nucleotide sequence: TGTGCCAGCAGCTTAGGCAGAGAGACCCAGTACTTC.

V is TRBV4-3 and J is TRBJ2-3; D not resolved. Germline loops: CDR1 LGHNA, CDR2 YSLEER. V was cut by 0 bases and J by 4 bases, with 11 bases left in between. This CDR3 is built from 15 residues. As DNA, the CDR3 is TGCGCCAGCAGCCAAGATAAGCTCGGCTCAGATACGCAGTATTTT. Its translation: CASSQDKLGSDTQYF.

This clone was seen only a few times. The rearrangement links TRBV7-8 to TRBJ2-7; D might be TRBD1 (5 bases). Germline V gives CDR1 SGHVS, CDR2 FQNEAQ. The CDR3 runs to 12 residues. Trimming cost V 2 bases and J 6 bases, with 8 bases left between them. Written as DNA, the CDR3 is TGTGCCAGCAGCTTACAGGGCGGCGAGCAGTACTTC. This codes for CASSLQGGEQYF.

This clone is a singleton in its sample. The chain has TRBV6-5 and TRBJ2-7; tentative D call: TRBD1 (6 bases). Germline-derived CDR1 and CDR2 are MNHEY and SVGAGI. The CDR3 length is 14 residues. V lost 9 bases and J 5 bases, leaving 20 bases between the germline ends. The CDR3 loop is CASVNRDPLHEQYF. DNA for the CDR3: TGTGCCAGTGTGAACAGGGATCCTCTACACGAGCAGTACTTC.

V gene TRBV6-1 combines with J gene TRBJ2-3; 9 bases match TRBD2. CDR1 and CDR2 (germline): MNHNS, SASEGT. CDR3 length equals 15 residues. V shed 4 bases, J shed 0 bases, and the junction held 2 bases outside the gene matches. DNA of the CDR3: TGTGCCAGCAGTGTAGCGGGGGCTAGCACAGATACGCAGTATTTT. Its protein product is CASSVAGASTDTQYF.

The genes are TRBV5-6 and TRBJ2-4; TRBD2 is a possible D gene (7 bases). The CDR3 contains 15 residues. The V gene's germline CDR1 is SGHDT and CDR2 YYEEEE. V was clipped by 8 bases and J by 4 bases, with 19 bases between them. The DNA of the CDR3 is TGTGCCAGTCAAAAACAGGGACTACCAAAAAACATTCAGTACTTC. Translated: CASQKQGLPKNIQYF.

In the case of this clone: Mismatch with germline at one junction end may stem from a read error. The V gene is TRBV7-7, the J gene TRBJ1-2; D not resolved. The CDR3 sequence is 13 residues long. Per the germline V gene, CDR1 is SSHAT and CDR2 is FNYEAQ (reference sequence). The CDR3 here is CVSSPGIGYGYTF. CDR3 bases: TGTGTCAGCAGCCCAGGAATTGGCTATGGCTACACCTTC.

This clone was seen a handful of times. Mismatch with germline at one junction end may stem from a read error. This rearrangement joins TRBV29-1 to TRBJ1-2; D not resolved. Germline-derived CDR1 and CDR2 are SQVTM and ANQGSEA. The CDR3 extends over 11 amino acids. The CDR3 sequence is CSVEGSYGYTF. The DNA of the CDR3 is TGCAGCGTGGAAGGCAGCTATGGCTACACCTTC.

V and J are TRBV5-1 and TRBJ2-7; D is uncertain. Germline lookup yields CDR1 SGHRS and CDR2 YFSETQ. V was cut by 3 bases and J by 3 bases, with 4 bases left in between. The CDR3 loop spans 11 amino acids. The CDR3 is CASSYNYEQYF. CDR3 bases: TGCGCCAGCAGCTACAACTACGAGCAGTACTTC. Looking up the rest from reference TRBV5-1 and TRBJ2-7 gives the full variable domain: KAGVTQTPRYLIKTRGQQVTLSCSPISGHRSVSWYQQTPGQGLQFLFEYFSETQRNKGNFPGRFSGRQFSNSRSEMNVSTLELGDSALYLCASSYNYEQYFGPGTRLTVT.

The chain employs TRBV15 and TRBJ2-2; D gene unclear. Germline loops: CDR1 LNHNV, CDR2 YYDKDF (reference sequence). The CDR3 runs 12 residues. Trimming removed 6 bases from V and 6 bases from J, with 8 bases in between. DNA for the CDR3: TGTGCCACCAGTCGGAGCGCCGGGGAGCTGTTTTTT. It is translated as CATSRSAGELFF. Based on the CDR3 plus reference TRBV15 and TRBJ2-2, the full variable domain is DAMVIQNPRYQVTQFGKPVTLSCSQTLNHNVMYWYQQKSSQAPKLLFHYYDKDFNNEADTPDNFQSRRPNTSFCFLDIRSPGLGDTAMYLCATSRSAGELFFGEGSRLTVL.

J is TRBJ1-4 and V is TRBV15; D may be TRBD1 (5 bases). CDR3 size: 14 residues. CDR1 is LNHNV and CDR2 is YYDKDF in the germline V gene (reference sequence). Trimming took off 7 bases at V and 8 bases at J, with 17 bases between the two ends. The CDR3 spells CATTGIGHDEKLFF. In DNA, the CDR3 is TGTGCCACCACCGGGATAGGACACGACGAAAAACTGTTTTTT.

CDR3 bases: TGTGCCAGCAGCTCCACCCGGGGCGGGGGTTTCAATGAGCAGTTCTTC. This sequence encodes CASSSTRGGGFNEQFF. V and J are TRBV7-8 and TRBJ2-1, with 7 bases matching TRBD2. V lost 4 bases and J lost 6; bases outside the gene matches: 12. The CDR3 length is 16 residues. Germline CDR1 and CDR2: SGHVS and FQNEAQ.

The chain uses TRBV27 and TRBJ2-1, with 9 bases identical to TRBD2. V dropped 3 bases and J dropped 1; count of bases not matched to a gene: 1. Germline lookup yields CDR1 MNHEY and CDR2 SMNVEV (reference sequence). The length of the CDR3 is 15 residues. CDR3 DNA sequence: TGTGCCAGCAGTTTGGCGGGGGGGTCCTACAATGAGCAGTTCTTC. It codes for CASSLAGGSYNEQFF.